The present T cell receptor (beta chain) was sequenced within a study of blood T cell repertoires in COVID-19. About the study: Italy, Spain and the United States were the sources of the convalescent and acute COVID-19 samples. Sample material is recorded as cDNA or gDNA derived from T cells, B-cell-depleted T cells, or PBMCs.

Original processing methods: Reference gene primers were amplified, and this amplification served to estimate nucleated cell counts. TCRdb's copy holds only in-frame clones and misses some; the assay was immunoSEQ multiplex PCR. V and J calls plus clone size are reproduced from that table; the DNA served to infer D and trimming. The sample records approximately 120,000 clones, almost 80% being singletons. The V end lost 0 bases, the J end lost 0 bases, and 9 bases lay between the germline ends. Germline V gene lookup returns CDR1 SGDLS and CDR2 YYNGEE. This CDR3 contains 16 residues. The receptor's source is a human donor in a cohort sampled during active COVID-19. The V gene is TRBV9, the J gene TRBJ2-2, with D unclear. The material sequenced was peripheral blood. The CDR3 region is CASSVDPLTNTGELFF. In nucleotides, the CDR3 is TGTGCCAGCAGCGTAGATCCACTAACGAACACCGGGGAGCTGTTTTTT.